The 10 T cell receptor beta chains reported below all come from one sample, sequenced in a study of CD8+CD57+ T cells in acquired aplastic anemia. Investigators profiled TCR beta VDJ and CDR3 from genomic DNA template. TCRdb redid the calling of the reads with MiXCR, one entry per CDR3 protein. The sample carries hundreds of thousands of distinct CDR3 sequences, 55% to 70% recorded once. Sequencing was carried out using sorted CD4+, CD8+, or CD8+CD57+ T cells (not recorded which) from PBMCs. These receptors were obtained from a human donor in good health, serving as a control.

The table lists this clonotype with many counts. This chain's CDR3 is CSARDPREEYTIYF. The CDR3 coding sequence is TGCAGTGCTAGAGATCCCCGGGAAGAATACACCATATATTTT. The J gene is TRBJ1-3, the V gene TRBV20-1; D gene uncertain. The ends were cut back, 0 bases at V and 8 bases at J, with 14 bases in the middle. The CDR3 has 14 amino acids. Germline V CDR1 and CDR2: DFQATT, SNEGSKA (reference sequence).

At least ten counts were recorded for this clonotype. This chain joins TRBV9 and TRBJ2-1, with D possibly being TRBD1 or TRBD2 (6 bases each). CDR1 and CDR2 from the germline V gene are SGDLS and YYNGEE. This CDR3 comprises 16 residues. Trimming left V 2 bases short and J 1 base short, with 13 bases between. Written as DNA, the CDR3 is TGTGCCAGCAGCGTGTCGGGGGCCAGGTCCTACAATGAGCAGTTCTTC. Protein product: CASSVSGARSYNEQFF.

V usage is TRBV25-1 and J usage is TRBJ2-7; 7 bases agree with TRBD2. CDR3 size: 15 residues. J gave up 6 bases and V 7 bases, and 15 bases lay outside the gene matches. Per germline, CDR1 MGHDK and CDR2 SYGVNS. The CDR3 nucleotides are TGTGCCAGCATTATGAACCCTAGCGGTTTCGGCGAGCAGTACTTC. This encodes CASIMNPSGFGEQYF.

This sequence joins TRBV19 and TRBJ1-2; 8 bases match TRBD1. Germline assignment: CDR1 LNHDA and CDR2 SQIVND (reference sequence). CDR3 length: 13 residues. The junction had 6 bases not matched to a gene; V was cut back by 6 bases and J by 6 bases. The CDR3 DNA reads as TGTGCCAGTAGGCTGACAGGGGAAAATGGCTACACCTTC. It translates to CASRLTGENGYTF.

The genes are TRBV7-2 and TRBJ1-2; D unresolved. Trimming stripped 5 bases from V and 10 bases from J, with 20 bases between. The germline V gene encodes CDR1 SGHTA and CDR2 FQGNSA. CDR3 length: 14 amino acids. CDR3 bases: TGTGCCAGCAGCCTAGGGCCCTCGGGCTACACCTACACCTTC. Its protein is CASSLGPSGYTYTF.

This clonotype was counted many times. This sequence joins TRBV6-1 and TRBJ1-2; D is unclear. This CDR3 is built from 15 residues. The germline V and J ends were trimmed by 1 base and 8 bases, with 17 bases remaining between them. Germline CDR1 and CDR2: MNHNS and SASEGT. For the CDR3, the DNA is TGTGCCAGCAGTGAAGGGAGACATTGGTTAGGAGGCTACACCTTC. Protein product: CASSEGRHWLGGYTF.

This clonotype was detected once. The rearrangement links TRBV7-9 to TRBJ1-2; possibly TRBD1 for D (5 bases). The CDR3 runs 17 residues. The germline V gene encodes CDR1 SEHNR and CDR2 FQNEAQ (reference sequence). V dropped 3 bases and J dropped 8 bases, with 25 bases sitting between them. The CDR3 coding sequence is TGTGCCAGCAGCTTGGCTCCGGGACTAGCGGGCCAGTACGGCTACACCTTC. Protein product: CASSLAPGLAGQYGYTF.

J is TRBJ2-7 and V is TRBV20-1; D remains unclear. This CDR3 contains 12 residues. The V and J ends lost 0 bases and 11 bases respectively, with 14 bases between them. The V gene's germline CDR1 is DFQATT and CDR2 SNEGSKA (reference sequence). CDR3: CSAREGPNTEYF. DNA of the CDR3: TGCAGTGCTAGAGAGGGCCCTAACACTGAGTACTTC.

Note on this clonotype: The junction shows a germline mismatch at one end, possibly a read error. In DNA, the CDR3 is TGTGCCAGCAGTTGTGACAGGACACTCCATGTGACCGAGTACTTC. Its translation is CASSCDRTLHVTEYF. The chain combines TRBV7-2 with TRBJ2-5, with D possibly being TRBD1 (6 bases). The length of the CDR3 is 15 residues. Germline CDR1 reads SGHTA; CDR2 reads FQGNSA.

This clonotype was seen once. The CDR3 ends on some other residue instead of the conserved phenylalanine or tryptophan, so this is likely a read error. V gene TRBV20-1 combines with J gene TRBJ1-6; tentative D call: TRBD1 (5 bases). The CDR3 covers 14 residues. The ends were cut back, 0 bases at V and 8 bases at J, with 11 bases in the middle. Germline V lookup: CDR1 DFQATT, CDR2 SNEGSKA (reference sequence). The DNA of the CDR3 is TGCAGTGCTAGAGAGCAGGGTTTTGATTCACCCCTCCACCTT. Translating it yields CSAREQGFDSPLHL.